These 24 T cell receptor beta chains were sequenced from one sample in a study of cytomegalovirus exposure and HLA in healthy donors. Amplification used 60 Vbeta primers and 13 Jbeta primers. Profiling relied on immunoSEQ multiplex PCR, and the TCRdb table lists in-frame clones only, not all of them. Of about 160,000 clones in the sample, about 70% were seen once. Specimen: PBMCs. The receptors come from a woman under 30 in good health and CMV-seropositive.

The V call is TRBV5-1, the J call TRBJ2-5, with D hard to call. Trimming removed 5 bases at V and 2 bases at J, with 7 bases between. The CDR3 contains 12 residues. Germline loops: CDR1 SGHRS, CDR2 YFSETQ. The CDR3 DNA sequence: TGCGCCAGCAGTCAGGCACAAGAGACCCAGTACTTC. This codes for CASSQAQETQYF.

This clone has more than one count but fewer than ten. This sequence joins TRBV19 and TRBJ2-1; no clear D. Germline loops: CDR1 LNHDA, CDR2 SQIVND (reference sequence). Trimming pared 0 bases from V and 0 bases from J, leaving 9 bases between. The CDR3 length is 16 residues. CDR3 amino acids: CASSIDLSSSYNEQFF. As DNA, the CDR3 is TGTGCCAGTAGTATAGATCTGTCTAGCTCCTACAATGAGCAGTTCTTC.

A few counts support this clone. V and J are TRBV5-8 and TRBJ1-5; D perhaps matches TRBD1 (5 bases). This CDR3 region has 17 residues. Trimming cost V 1 base and J 0 bases, with 14 bases left between them. CDR1 and CDR2 (germline): SGHTS, YDEGEE. The CDR3 sequence: CASSLSLGDYSNQPQHF. For the CDR3, the DNA is TGTGCCAGCAGCTTGTCTCTCGGGGACTATAGCAATCAGCCCCAGCATTTT.

The V and J genes are TRBV5-1 and TRBJ1-1; 8 nucleotides match TRBD1. In germline, CDR1 is SGHRS, CDR2 YFSETQ. The CDR3 has 14 residues. The junction had 6 bases not matched to a gene; V was cut back by 3 bases and J by 5 bases. The CDR3 is CASSSGQGETEAFF. CDR3 coding DNA: TGCGCCAGCAGCTCAGGACAGGGAGAGACTGAAGCTTTCTTT. The full variable domain, in which reference TRBV5-1 and TRBJ1-1 provide the parts outside the CDR3, is KAGVTQTPRYLIKTRGQQVTLSCSPISGHRSVSWYQQTPGQGLQFLFEYFSETQRNKGNFPGRFSGRQFSNSRSEMNVSTLELGDSALYLCASSSGQGETEAFFGQGTRLTVV.

The rearrangement links TRBV11-3 to TRBJ1-1; tentative D call: TRBD1 (6 bases). Germline V gene data show CDR1 as SGHNT and CDR2 as YENEEA. This CDR3 is built from 14 residues. The V and J ends lost 4 bases and 4 bases respectively, with 13 bases between them. This CDR3 is CASSSNRESTEAFF. The CDR3 nucleotides read TGTGCCAGCAGCTCAAACAGGGAAAGCACTGAAGCTTTCTTT.

This clone was observed a few times. The chain links TRBV7-9 to TRBJ1-1, with D unclear. V gave up 1 base and J gave up 12 bases, with 9 bases separating them. CDR1 is SEHNR, CDR2 FQNEAQ, per germline (reference sequence). The CDR3 spans 11 residues. The CDR3 region is CASSLEGGSFF. The DNA for the CDR3 is TGTGCCAGCAGCTTAGAAGGAGGCTCTTTCTTT.

This clone was seen only a few times. V usage is TRBV5-1 and J usage is TRBJ2-5; a weak D match, TRBD1 (5 bases). CDR3 size: 15 residues. The ends were cut back, 0 bases at V and 3 bases at J, with 12 bases in the middle. Germline V gives CDR1 SGHRS, CDR2 YFSETQ. DNA of the CDR3: TGCGCCAGCAGCTTGGGGGTGACAGTAAAAGAGACCCAGTACTTC. Protein sequence: CASSLGVTVKETQYF.

This clone has a handful of counts. This chain connects TRBV28 to TRBJ2-7; TRBD2 matches 14 bases. This CDR3 is built from 15 residues. CDR1 is MDHEN, CDR2 SYDVKM, per germline. Trimming took 4 bases from V and 3 from J; bases not matched to a gene: 2. The CDR3: CASSYGTSGSYEQYF. The DNA for the CDR3 is TGTGCCAGCAGTTATGGGACTAGCGGGAGCTACGAGCAGTACTTC. Combining the CDR3 with reference TRBV28 and TRBJ2-7 gives the whole variable domain DVKVTQSSRYLVKRTGEKVFLECVQDMDHENMFWYRQDPGLGLRLIYFSYDVKMKEKGDIPEGYSVSREKKERFSLILESASTNQTSMYLCASSYGTSGSYEQYFGPGTRLTVT.

The chain links TRBV7-2 to TRBJ2-5, with 10 bases matching TRBD2. CDR1 SGHTA and CDR2 FQGNSA come from the germline V gene. After removal of 1 base from V and 0 bases from J, the junction contained 8 bases not matched to a gene. The CDR3 runs 18 residues. CDR3 nucleotide sequence: TGTGCCAGCAGCTTAGTACGTCGGACTAGCGGAAACCAAGAGACCCAGTACTTC. This translates into CASSLVRRTSGNQETQYF. Full variable domain (remainder filled in from reference TRBV7-2 and TRBJ2-5): GAGVSQSPSNKVTEKGKDVELRCDPISGHTALYWYRQSLGQGLEFLIYFQGNSAPDKSGLPSDRFSAERTGGSVSTLTIQRTQQEDSAVYLCASSLVRRTSGNQETQYFGPGTRLLVL.

The V call is TRBV6-6, the J call TRBJ1-1, with a tentative D call TRBD1 (6 bases). The V gene lost 6 bases and the J gene lost 1 base, with 12 bases spanning the gap. CDR3 size: 14 residues. Germline CDR1 is MNHNY and CDR2 is SVGAGI (reference sequence). The CDR3 DNA follows: TGTGCCAGCAGAATTCAGGGGCCGAACACTGAAGCTTTCTTT. Translation: CASRIQGPNTEAFF.

The chain recombines TRBV7-8 with TRBJ2-3; 7 nucleotides match TRBD2. Germline V CDR1 and CDR2: SGHVS, FQNEAQ. The length of the CDR3 is 17 residues. Trimming removed 6 bases from V and 6 bases from J; junction bases left unmatched: 18. CDR3 nucleotides: TGTGCCAGCAGACTAATAATCGGGGGGAGACGAGTTGATACGCAGTATTTT. Protein: CASRLIIGGRRVDTQYF.

The genes are TRBV7-2 and TRBJ1-2; D might be TRBD1 (5 bases). The CDR3 is 12 residues long. Deletions cut 8 bases from V and 5 bases from J, with 12 bases between. Germline lookup yields CDR1 SGHTA and CDR2 FQGNSA. CDR3 nucleotides: TGTGCCAGCGGGGCGGGGTTTTATGGCTACACCTTC. This codes for CASGAGFYGYTF.

This chain links TRBV2 with TRBJ2-7; 7 bases match TRBD2. V lost 11 bases, J lost 4 bases, and 14 bases stayed unmatched. The V gene's germline CDR1 is SNHLY and CDR2 FYNNEI. The CDR3 extends over 14 amino acids. The CDR3 reads CASGLVVAGYEQYF. The CDR3 DNA follows: TGTGCCTCGGGTCTGGTAGTAGCGGGTTACGAGCAGTACTTC.

V usage is TRBV6-5 and J usage is TRBJ2-7, with 9 positions matching TRBD1. The CDR3 extends over 14 amino acids. Germline V gene data show CDR1 as MNHEY and CDR2 as SVGAGI. Trimming at V came to 5 bases and at J to 7 bases, leaving 9 bases not matched to a gene. The CDR3 loop is CASSPVGTGYEQYF. The CDR3 DNA reads TGTGCCAGCAGTCCGGTAGGGACAGGGTATGAGCAGTACTTC.

The chain uses TRBV7-6 and TRBJ2-2, with 8 bases aligning to TRBD1. CDR3 length: 19 residues. CDR1 SGHVS and CDR2 FNYEAQ come from the germline V gene. The J segment lost 8 bases and the V segment lost 2 bases, leaving 19 bases of the junction unmatched. Written as DNA, the CDR3 is TGTGCCAGCAGCTTATACGACGCTGATGGACAGGGAAAGAGGGGGGAGCTGTTTTTT. It encodes CASSLYDADGQGKRGELFF. The variable domain in full, completed from reference TRBV7-6 and TRBJ2-2, reads GAGVSQSPRYKVTKRGQDVALRCDPISGHVSLYWYRQALGQGPEFLTYFNYEAQQDKSGLPNDRFSAERPEGSISTLTIQRTEQRDSAMYRCASSLYDADGQGKRGELFFGEGSRLTVL.

Points on this clone: The junction departs from germline at one end; a sequencing error may be responsible. Other DNA sequences in the same sample also yield this CDR3. This chain links TRBV2 with TRBJ1-3; D is uncertain. The CDR3 length is 14 residues. Germline values: CDR1 SNHLY, CDR2 FYNNEI. CDR3 sequence (DNA): TGTGCTAGCAGTTCAAAGAGCTGGGAGGACACCATATATTTT. Protein sequence: CASSSKSWEDTIYF.

The chain employs TRBV5-1 and TRBJ2-3; 8 bases map to TRBD1. The CDR3 extends over 15 amino acids. The germline V gene encodes CDR1 SGHRS and CDR2 YFSETQ. V lost 5 bases to trimming and J lost 0 bases; unmatched junction nucleotides: 5. CDR3 in amino acids: CASSSTGASTDTQYF. The CDR3 DNA follows: TGCGCCAGCAGTTCGACAGGGGCTAGCACAGATACGCAGTATTTT.

The chain has TRBV7-2 and TRBJ2-1; perhaps TRBD2 as D (5 bases). The length of the CDR3 is 16 residues. The germline V and J ends were trimmed by 1 base and 0 bases, with 10 bases remaining between them. Germline CDR1 is SGHTA and CDR2 is FQGNSA. The chain's CDR3 is CASSLVPGSSYNEQFF. Written as DNA, the CDR3 is TGTGCCAGCAGCTTAGTTCCGGGAAGCTCCTACAATGAGCAGTTCTTC.

This chain joins TRBV5-6 and TRBJ1-1, with D maybe TRBD1 (5 bases). This CDR3 has 14 amino acids. Germline-derived CDR1 and CDR2 are SGHDT and YYEEEE. V lost 4 bases, J lost 0 bases, and 10 bases lay in between. The CDR3 DNA reads as TGTGCCAGCAGCCCGCCGGACATGAACACTGAAGCTTTCTTT. Its translation: CASSPPDMNTEAFF.

This clone was detected only once. The V and J genes are TRBV27 and TRBJ2-5; 10 nucleotides line up with TRBD1. Germline trimming cut 5 bases from V and 6 bases from J; bases unmatched to any gene: 6. This CDR3 comprises 14 residues. Germline CDR1 and CDR2: MNHEY and SMNVEV (reference sequence). The CDR3 coding sequence is TGTGCCAGCAGTCTGACAGGGGGCCGGAAGACCCAGTACTTC. As protein: CASSLTGGRKTQYF.

The gene calls are TRBV5-6 and TRBJ1-1; no firm D call. The length of the CDR3 is 13 residues. CDR1 SGHDT and CDR2 YYEEEE come from the germline V gene. Trimming stripped 0 bases from V and 10 bases from J, with 13 bases between. The CDR3 is CASSLVIGVGAFF. The DNA for the CDR3 is TGTGCCAGCAGCTTGGTTATCGGGGTAGGAGCTTTCTTT.

V and J are TRBV28 and TRBJ2-1; 9 bases agree with TRBD2. Unmatched junction bases numbered 7, after V lost 5 bases and J lost 2 bases. Germline-derived CDR1 and CDR2 are MDHEN and SYDVKM. This CDR3 spans 16 amino acids. The CDR3 loop reads CASSLRLAVTYNEQFF. CDR3 DNA sequence: TGTGCCAGCAGTCTGAGACTAGCGGTTACCTACAATGAGCAGTTCTTC.

In its sample, this clone was seen a few times. The chain joins TRBV7-6 to TRBJ2-3, with TRBD2 as a possible D gene (5 bases). The V gene's germline CDR1 is SGHVS and CDR2 FNYEAQ. The V end was cut by 3 bases, the J end by 2 bases, with 15 bases between. This CDR3 spans 16 amino acids. The CDR3 DNA reads as TGTGCCAGCAGCTTCCCGCGCAGCGGAACCACAGATACGCAGTATTTT. This translates into CASSFPRSGTTDTQYF.

This clone was seen once. The chain uses TRBV19 and TRBJ1-1; 7 nucleotides agree with TRBD1. Germline CDR1 LNHDA, CDR2 SQIVND (reference sequence). V gave up 7 bases and J gave up 0 bases; unmatched junction bases: 5. The CDR3 consists of 14 residues. The CDR3 protein is CASNRGRMNTEAFF. The DNA for the CDR3 is TGTGCCAGTAATAGGGGGCGCATGAACACTGAAGCTTTCTTT.